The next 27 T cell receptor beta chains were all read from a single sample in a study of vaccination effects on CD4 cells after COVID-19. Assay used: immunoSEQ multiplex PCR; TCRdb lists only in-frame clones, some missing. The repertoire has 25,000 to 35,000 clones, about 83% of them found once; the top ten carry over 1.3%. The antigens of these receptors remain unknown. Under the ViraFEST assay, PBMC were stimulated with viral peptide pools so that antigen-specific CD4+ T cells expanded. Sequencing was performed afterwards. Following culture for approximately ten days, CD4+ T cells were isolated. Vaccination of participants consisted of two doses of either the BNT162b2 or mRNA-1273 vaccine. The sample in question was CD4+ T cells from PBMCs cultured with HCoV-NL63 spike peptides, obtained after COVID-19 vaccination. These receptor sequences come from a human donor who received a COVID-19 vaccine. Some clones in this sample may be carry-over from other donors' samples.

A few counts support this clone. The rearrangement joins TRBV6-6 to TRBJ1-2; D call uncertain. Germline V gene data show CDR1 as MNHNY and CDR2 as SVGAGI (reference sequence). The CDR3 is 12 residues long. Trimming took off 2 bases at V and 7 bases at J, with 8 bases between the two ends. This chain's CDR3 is CASSYAESGYTF. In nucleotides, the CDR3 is TGTGCCAGCAGTTACGCGGAGTCTGGCTACACCTTC.

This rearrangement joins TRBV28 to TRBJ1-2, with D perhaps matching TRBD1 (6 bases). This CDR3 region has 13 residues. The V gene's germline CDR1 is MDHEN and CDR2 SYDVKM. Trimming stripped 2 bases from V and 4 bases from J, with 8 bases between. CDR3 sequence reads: CASSLGQPYGYTF. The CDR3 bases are TGTGCCAGCAGTTTAGGACAGCCCTATGGCTACACCTTC.

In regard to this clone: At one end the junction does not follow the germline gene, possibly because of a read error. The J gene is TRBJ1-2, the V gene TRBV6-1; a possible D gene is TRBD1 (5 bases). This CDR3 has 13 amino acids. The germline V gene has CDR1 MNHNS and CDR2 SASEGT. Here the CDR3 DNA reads TGTGCCAGCAGTGAACCCCCGGGACCTCAAAACCCCTTC. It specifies CASSEPPGPQNPF.

This CDR3 is CASSLIPWTGGAGNEQFF. In DNA form, the CDR3 reads TGTGCCAGCTCACTAATACCCTGGACAGGGGGCGCTGGGAATGAGCAGTTCTTC. The rearrangement links TRBV18 to TRBJ2-1; 11 nucleotides agree with TRBD1. V lost 4 bases to trimming and J lost 7 bases; unmatched junction nucleotides: 15. The CDR3 has 18 residues. Germline CDR1 and CDR2: KGHSH and LQKENI.

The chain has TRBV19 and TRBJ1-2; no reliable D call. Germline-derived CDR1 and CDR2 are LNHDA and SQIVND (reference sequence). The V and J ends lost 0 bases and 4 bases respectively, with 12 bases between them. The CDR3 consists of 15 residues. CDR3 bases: TGTGCCAGTAGTATAGATCGAGACAACAGCTATGGCTACACCTTC. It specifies CASSIDRDNSYGYTF. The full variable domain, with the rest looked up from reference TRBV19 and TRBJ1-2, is DGGITQSPKYLFRKEGQNVTLSCEQNLNHDAMYWYRQDPGQGLRLIYYSQIVNDFQKGDIAEGYSVSREKKESFPLTVTSAQKNPTAFYLCASSIDRDNSYGYTFGSGTRLTVV.

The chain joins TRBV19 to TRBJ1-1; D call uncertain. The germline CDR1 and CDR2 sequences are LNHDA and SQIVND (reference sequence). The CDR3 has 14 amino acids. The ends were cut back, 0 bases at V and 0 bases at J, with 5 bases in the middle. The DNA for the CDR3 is TGTGCCAGTAGTATAGAAGGAATGAACACTGAAGCTTTCTTT. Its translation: CASSIEGMNTEAFF. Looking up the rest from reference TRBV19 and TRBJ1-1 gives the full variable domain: DGGITQSPKYLFRKEGQNVTLSCEQNLNHDAMYWYRQDPGQGLRLIYYSQIVNDFQKGDIAEGYSVSREKKESFPLTVTSAQKNPTAFYLCASSIEGMNTEAFFGQGTRLTVV.

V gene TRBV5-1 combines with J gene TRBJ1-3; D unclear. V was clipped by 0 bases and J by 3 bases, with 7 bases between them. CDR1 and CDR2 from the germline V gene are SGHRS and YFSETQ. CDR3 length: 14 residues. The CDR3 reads CASSLAGRGNTIYF. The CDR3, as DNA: TGCGCCAGCAGCTTGGCAGGTCGTGGAAACACCATATATTTT.

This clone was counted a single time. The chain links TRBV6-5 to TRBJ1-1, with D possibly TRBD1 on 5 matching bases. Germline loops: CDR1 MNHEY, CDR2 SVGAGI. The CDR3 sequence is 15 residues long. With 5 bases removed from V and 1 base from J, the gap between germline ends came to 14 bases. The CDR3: CASSPPQGRNTEAFF. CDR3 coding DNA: TGTGCCAGCAGTCCTCCCCAGGGTAGGAACACTGAAGCTTTCTTT.

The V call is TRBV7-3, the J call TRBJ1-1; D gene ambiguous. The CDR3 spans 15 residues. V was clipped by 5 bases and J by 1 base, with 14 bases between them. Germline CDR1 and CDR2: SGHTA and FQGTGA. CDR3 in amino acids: CASSLTGVGNTEAFF. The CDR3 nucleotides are TGTGCCAGCAGCCTGACGGGTGTTGGGAACACTGAAGCTTTCTTT.

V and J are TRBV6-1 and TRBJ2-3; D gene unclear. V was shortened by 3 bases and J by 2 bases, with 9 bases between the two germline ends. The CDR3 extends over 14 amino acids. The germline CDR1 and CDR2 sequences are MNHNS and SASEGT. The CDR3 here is CASSEILTTDTQYF. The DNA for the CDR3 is TGTGCCAGCAGTGAGATACTTACCACAGATACGCAGTATTTT.

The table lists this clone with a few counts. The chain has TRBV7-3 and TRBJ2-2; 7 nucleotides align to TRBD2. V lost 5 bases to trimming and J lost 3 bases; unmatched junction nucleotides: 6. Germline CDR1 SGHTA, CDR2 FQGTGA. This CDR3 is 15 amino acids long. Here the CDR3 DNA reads TGTGCCAGCAGCCCTATGGGGGGGTACACCGGGGAGCTGTTTTTT. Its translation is CASSPMGGYTGELFF.

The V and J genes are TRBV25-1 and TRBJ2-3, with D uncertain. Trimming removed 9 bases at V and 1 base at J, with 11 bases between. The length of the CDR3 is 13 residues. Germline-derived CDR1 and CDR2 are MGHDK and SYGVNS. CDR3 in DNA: TGTGCCAGTCTCCAGGCGGGCACAGATACGCAGTATTTT. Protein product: CASLQAGTDTQYF.

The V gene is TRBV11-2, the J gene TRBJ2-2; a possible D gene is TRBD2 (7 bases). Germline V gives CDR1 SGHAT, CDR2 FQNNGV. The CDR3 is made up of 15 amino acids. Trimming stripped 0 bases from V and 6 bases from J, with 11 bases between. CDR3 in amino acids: CASSLDWEGAGELFF. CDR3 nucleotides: TGTGCCAGCAGCTTAGATTGGGAGGGGGCCGGGGAGCTGTTTTTT.

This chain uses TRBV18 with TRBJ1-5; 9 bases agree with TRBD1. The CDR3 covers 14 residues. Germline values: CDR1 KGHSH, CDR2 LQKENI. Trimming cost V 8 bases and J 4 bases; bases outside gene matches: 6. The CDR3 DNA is TGTGCCAGCCACGGGACAGGGAATAATCAGCCCCAGCATTTT. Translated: CASHGTGNNQPQHF.

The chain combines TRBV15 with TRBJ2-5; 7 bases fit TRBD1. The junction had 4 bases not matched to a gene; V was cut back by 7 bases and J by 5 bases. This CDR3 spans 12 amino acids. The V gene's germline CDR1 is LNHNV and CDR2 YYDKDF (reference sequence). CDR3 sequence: CATTRTGETQYF. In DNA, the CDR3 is TGTGCCACCACCAGGACAGGCGAGACCCAGTACTTC.

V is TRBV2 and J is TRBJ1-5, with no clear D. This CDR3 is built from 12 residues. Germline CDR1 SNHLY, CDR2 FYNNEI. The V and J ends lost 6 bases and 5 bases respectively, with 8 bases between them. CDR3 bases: TGTGCCAGCAGCATTTTATATCAGCCCCAGCATTTT. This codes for CASSILYQPQHF.

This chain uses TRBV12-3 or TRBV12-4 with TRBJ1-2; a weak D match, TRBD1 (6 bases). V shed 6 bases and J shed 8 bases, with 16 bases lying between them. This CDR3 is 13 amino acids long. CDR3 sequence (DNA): TGTGCCAGCAGACTCGCCGGGACAACCGGCTACACCTTC. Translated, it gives CASRLAGTTGYTF.

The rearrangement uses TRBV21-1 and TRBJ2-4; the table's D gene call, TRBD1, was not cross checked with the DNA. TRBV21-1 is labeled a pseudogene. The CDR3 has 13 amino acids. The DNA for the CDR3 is TGTGCCAGCAGCAAAGGGGGCCTCGTCAGGCAGTACTTC. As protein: CASSKGGLVRQYF.

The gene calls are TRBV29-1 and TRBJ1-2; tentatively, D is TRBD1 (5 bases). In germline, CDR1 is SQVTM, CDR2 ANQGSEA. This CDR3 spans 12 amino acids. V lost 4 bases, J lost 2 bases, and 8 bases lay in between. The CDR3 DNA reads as TGCAGCGTTGTCCGGGACAACTATGGCTACACCTTC. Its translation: CSVVRDNYGYTF. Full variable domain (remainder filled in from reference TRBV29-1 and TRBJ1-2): SAVISQKPSRDICQRGTSLTIQCQVDSQVTMMFWYRQQPGQSLTLIATANQGSEATYESGFVIDKFPISRPNLTFSTLTVSNMSPEDSSIYLCSVVRDNYGYTFGSGTRLTVV.

CDR3 DNA: TGTGCCAGCAGTGATGTGGGGGGGGGCTTAAGGGAGACCCAGTACTTC. Encoded protein: CASSDVGGGLRETQYF. The V and J genes are TRBV6-1 and TRBJ2-5, with D possibly being TRBD2 (7 bases). This CDR3 has 16 amino acids. Germline V gene data show CDR1 as MNHNS and CDR2 as SASEGT. V gave up 3 bases and J gave up 5 bases, with 19 bases separating them.

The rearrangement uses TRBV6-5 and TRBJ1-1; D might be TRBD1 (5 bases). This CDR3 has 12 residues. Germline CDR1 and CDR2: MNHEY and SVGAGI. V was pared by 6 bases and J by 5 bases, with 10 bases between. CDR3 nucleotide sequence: TGTGCCAGCAGAGTAGGGGAGACTGAAGCTTTCTTT. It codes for CASRVGETEAFF.

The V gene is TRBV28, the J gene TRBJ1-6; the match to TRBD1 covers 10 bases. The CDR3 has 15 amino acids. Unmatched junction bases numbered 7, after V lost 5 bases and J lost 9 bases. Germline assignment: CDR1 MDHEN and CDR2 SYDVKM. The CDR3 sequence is CASSRRQGASSPLHF. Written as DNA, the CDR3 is TGTGCCAGCAGTAGACGACAGGGGGCGAGTTCACCCCTCCACTTT. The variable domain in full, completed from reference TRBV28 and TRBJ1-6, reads DVKVTQSSRYLVKRTGEKVFLECVQDMDHENMFWYRQDPGLGLRLIYFSYDVKMKEKGDIPEGYSVSREKKERFSLILESASTNQTSMYLCASSRRQGASSPLHFGNGTRLTVT.

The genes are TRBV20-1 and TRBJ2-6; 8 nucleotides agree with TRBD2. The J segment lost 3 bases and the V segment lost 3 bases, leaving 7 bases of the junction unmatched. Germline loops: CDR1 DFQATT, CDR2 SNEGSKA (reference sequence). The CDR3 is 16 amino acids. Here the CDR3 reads CSASTSGGYGANVLTF. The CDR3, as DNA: TGCAGTGCTAGTACCAGCGGGGGTTATGGGGCCAACGTCCTGACTTTC.

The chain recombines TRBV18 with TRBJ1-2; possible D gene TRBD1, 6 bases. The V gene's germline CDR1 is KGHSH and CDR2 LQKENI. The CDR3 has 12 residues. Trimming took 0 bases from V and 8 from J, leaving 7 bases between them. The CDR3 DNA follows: TGTGCCAGCTCACCACCGGGGGGCGGCTACACCTTC. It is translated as CASSPPGGGYTF.

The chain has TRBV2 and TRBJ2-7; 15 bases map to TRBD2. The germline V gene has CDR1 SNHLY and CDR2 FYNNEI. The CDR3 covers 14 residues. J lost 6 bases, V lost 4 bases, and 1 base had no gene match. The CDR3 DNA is TGTGCCAGCAGTGGGACTAGCGGGGGGGGCGAGCAGTACGTC. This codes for CASSGTSGGGEQYV.

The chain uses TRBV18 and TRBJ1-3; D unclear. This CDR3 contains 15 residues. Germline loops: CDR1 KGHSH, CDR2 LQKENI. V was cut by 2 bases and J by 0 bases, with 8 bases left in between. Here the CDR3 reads CASSPSVSSGNTIYF. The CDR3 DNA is TGTGCCAGCTCACCATCCGTAAGCTCTGGAAACACCATATATTTT.

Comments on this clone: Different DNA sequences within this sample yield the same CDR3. The CDR3 nucleotides read TGTGCCAGCAGTCCCGGGACAGCTGGAAACACCATATATTTT. Protein: CASSPGTAGNTIYF. V and J are TRBV28 and TRBJ1-3, with 7 bases fitting TRBD1. After removal of 5 bases from V and 2 bases from J, the junction contained 3 bases not matched to a gene. The germline CDR1 and CDR2 sequences are MDHEN and SYDVKM. This CDR3 region has 14 residues.